Below are 22 T cell receptor beta chains sequenced from a single sample in a study of radiation and T cells in renal cell carcinoma. Time point: baseline pretreatment blood. The treatment: 15 Gy SBRT to primary tumor, nephrectomy 4 weeks later. TCRdb keeps only in-frame clones here, not all; method: immunoSEQ multiplex PCR. This sample has 85,000 to 100,000 clones, with 86% found just once. This specimen was blood, taken from a patient whose treatment included radiotherapy and nephrectomy. The receptors derive from a man aged 50-60 years with renal cell carcinoma.

The J gene is TRBJ2-7, the V gene TRBV4-3, with D perhaps TRBD2 (6 bases). This CDR3 has 15 amino acids. The germline V gene encodes CDR1 LGHNA and CDR2 YSLEER. Trimming left V 1 base short and J 3 bases short, with 13 bases between. The CDR3 bases are TGCGCCAGCAGCCAAGGGGCTGGGGGGAGCTACGAGCAGTACTTC. Translating it yields CASSQGAGGSYEQYF.

This sequence joins TRBV7-2 and TRBJ2-7; 7 nucleotides agree with TRBD2. The trim removed 5 bases at V and 0 bases at J, leaving 7 bases unmatched. CDR3 length: 15 residues. Germline V lookup: CDR1 SGHTA, CDR2 FQGNSA. CDR3 coding DNA: TGTGCCAGCAGCCAGGACGGCGGGGGCTCCTACGAGCAGTACTTC. Its translation is CASSQDGGGSYEQYF. Together with reference TRBV7-2 and TRBJ2-7, the CDR3 gives the full variable domain: GAGVSQSPSNKVTEKGKDVELRCDPISGHTALYWYRQSLGQGLEFLIYFQGNSAPDKSGLPSDRFSAERTGGSVSTLTIQRTQQEDSAVYLCASSQDGGGSYEQYFGPGTRLTVT.

The chain has TRBV5-4 and TRBJ1-1; D unclear. Germline CDR1 reads SGHNT; CDR2 reads YYREEE (reference sequence). Trimming removed 4 bases from V and 1 base from J, with 14 bases in between. The CDR3 is 15 amino acids. The CDR3 region is CASSGIAEANTEAFF. The CDR3 DNA follows: TGTGCCAGCAGCGGTATTGCGGAGGCGAACACTGAAGCTTTCTTT.

The rearrangement uses TRBV19 and TRBJ1-5; D is possibly TRBD1 (5 bases). Germline lookup yields CDR1 LNHDA and CDR2 SQIVND (reference sequence). Trimming cost V 1 base and J 3 bases, with 13 bases left between them. The CDR3 is made up of 16 amino acids. This CDR3 is CASSIGARQNNQPQHF. The CDR3 DNA follows: TGTGCCAGTAGTATAGGAGCTAGACAGAACAATCAGCCCCAGCATTTT.

The chain carries TRBV6-5 and TRBJ2-3; 8 bases align to TRBD2. This CDR3 spans 15 amino acids. Germline CDR1 MNHEY, CDR2 SVGAGI. After removal of 2 bases from V and 3 bases from J, the junction contained 4 bases not matched to a gene. The CDR3 DNA reads TGTGCCAGCAGTTACACGGGGGGGCGGACAGATACGCAGTATTTT. This translates into CASSYTGGRTDTQYF.

The genes are TRBV19 and TRBJ2-3; 10 bases align to TRBD2. The CDR3 totals 14 residues. After removal of 9 bases from V and 1 base from J, the junction contained 4 bases not matched to a gene. Germline values: CDR1 LNHDA, CDR2 SQIVND (reference sequence). CDR3: CARIAGGCTDTQYF. The DNA for the CDR3 is TGTGCCAGAATAGCGGGGGGATGCACAGATACGCAGTATTTT.

The chain links TRBV19 to TRBJ2-7, with TRBD1 identical over 10 bases. Germline assignment: CDR1 LNHDA and CDR2 SQIVND (reference sequence). This CDR3 region has 14 residues. V trimming: 3 bases; J trimming: 7 bases; junction bases outside the gene matches: 6. The CDR3 DNA reads as TGTGCCAGTAGTATCAGACAGGGGGCGGGAGAGCAGTACTTC. Amino acid sequence: CASSIRQGAGEQYF.

This chain links TRBV5-6 with TRBJ1-1; 7 bases are a match to TRBD1. The CDR3 sequence is 14 residues long. Trimming took 4 bases from V and 11 from J; bases not matched to a gene: 14. The germline V gene encodes CDR1 SGHDT and CDR2 YYEEEE. Here the CDR3 reads CASSPGQAERSAFF. DNA of the CDR3: TGTGCCAGCAGCCCAGGACAGGCCGAACGATCGGCTTTCTTT.

V is TRBV5-6 and J is TRBJ1-1; D is ambiguous. Trimming removed 1 base at V and 1 base at J, with 5 bases between. Germline V gene data show CDR1 as SGHDT and CDR2 as YYEEEE. This CDR3 is 13 amino acids long. Here the CDR3 reads CASSLQRNTEAFF. CDR3 coding DNA: TGTGCCAGCAGCTTGCAACGGAACACTGAAGCTTTCTTT. Variable domain in full (rest from reference TRBV5-6 and TRBJ1-1): DAGVTQSPTHLIKTRGQQVTLRCSPKSGHDTVSWYQQALGQGPQFIFQYYEEEERQRGNFPDRFSGHQFPNYSSELNVNALLLGDSALYLCASSLQRNTEAFFGQGTRLTVV.

The chain links TRBV7-8 to TRBJ2-7; 7 bases map to TRBD1. The CDR3 covers 15 residues. V trimming: 1 base; J trimming: 2 bases; junction bases outside the gene matches: 5. The germline V gene has CDR1 SGHVS and CDR2 FQNEAQ. CDR3 in amino acids: CASSLGDSDTYEQYF. The CDR3 nucleotides read TGTGCCAGCAGCTTAGGGGACAGCGACACCTACGAGCAGTACTTC.

This clone was picked up one time. The V call is TRBV7-2, the J call TRBJ2-7; 9 bases are shared with TRBD2. Germline V gene data show CDR1 as SGHTA and CDR2 as FQGNSA. The trim removed 3 bases at V and 2 bases at J, leaving 5 bases unmatched. This CDR3 has 15 residues. This CDR3 reads CASSFGSGGPYEQYF. The CDR3 DNA reads as TGTGCCAGCAGCTTTGGTAGCGGGGGTCCCTACGAGCAGTACTTC. Combining the CDR3 with reference TRBV7-2 and TRBJ2-7 gives the whole variable domain GAGVSQSPSNKVTEKGKDVELRCDPISGHTALYWYRQSLGQGLEFLIYFQGNSAPDKSGLPSDRFSAERTGGSVSTLTIQRTQQEDSAVYLCASSFGSGGPYEQYFGPGTRLTVT.

The rearrangement joins TRBV29-1 to TRBJ2-1; tentatively, D is TRBD1 or TRBD2 (5 bases each). Per germline, CDR1 SQVTM and CDR2 ANQGSEA. The CDR3 consists of 10 residues. Trimming shortened V by 7 bases and J by 4 bases, and 5 bases separated the two germline ends. The CDR3 spells CSGGYNEQFF. The CDR3, as DNA: TGCAGCGGGGGGTACAATGAGCAGTTCTTC.

V is TRBV20-1 and J is TRBJ1-2, with D tentatively TRBD1 (6 bases). CDR3 length equals 10 residues. CDR1 is DFQATT and CDR2 is SNEGSKA in the germline V gene (reference sequence). Trimming took 6 bases from V and 8 from J, leaving 10 bases between them. The CDR3: CSARDTGYTF. The CDR3 nucleotides read TGCAGTGCCCGGGACACCGGCTACACCTTC.

The CDR3: CASSYSWGGSQPQHF. CDR3 in DNA: TGTGCCAGCAGTTACTCCTGGGGCGGAAGTCAGCCCCAGCATTTT. The J gene is TRBJ1-5, the V gene TRBV6-5, with D tentatively TRBD1 (5 bases). CDR1 is MNHEY, CDR2 SVGAGI, per germline. V was shortened by 0 bases and J by 6 bases, with 12 bases between the two germline ends. There are 15 residues in the CDR3.

V and J are TRBV6-5 and TRBJ1-5; D unclear. The germline V and J ends were trimmed by 6 bases and 0 bases, with 9 bases remaining between them. The germline V gene has CDR1 MNHEY and CDR2 SVGAGI. The CDR3 totals 14 residues. CDR3: CASSPYYSNQPQHF. DNA for the CDR3: TGTGCCAGCAGCCCCTATTATAGCAATCAGCCCCAGCATTTT.

The chain has TRBV6-1 and TRBJ2-1; weak D call: TRBD1 (6 bases). CDR3 length: 14 amino acids. Germline V gene data show CDR1 as MNHNS and CDR2 as SASEGT. V was cut by 2 bases and J by 9 bases, with 14 bases left in between. The CDR3 DNA reads TGTGCCAGCAGTGAACGGGACACCGGCCCTGAGCAGTTCTTC. It yields the protein CASSERDTGPEQFF.

The gene calls are TRBV30 and TRBJ2-1; TRBD2 agrees at 9 bases. The CDR3 contains 11 residues. With V trimmed by 0 bases and J by 13 bases, 1 base remained unmatched. CDR1 and CDR2 from the germline V gene are GTSNPN and SVGIG (reference sequence). CDR3 nucleotide sequence: TGTGCCTGGAGTGTAGCGGGGGGCCAGTTCTTC. Its translation is CAWSVAGGQFF.

The chain has TRBV28 and TRBJ2-2, with 9 bases matching TRBD1. The ends lost 6 bases at V and 4 bases at J; junction bases unmatched: 6. The length of the CDR3 is 15 residues. Per germline, CDR1 MDHEN and CDR2 SYDVKM. The CDR3 here is CASSSGQGITGELFF. The CDR3 bases are TGTGCCAGCAGCTCGGGACAGGGTATCACCGGGGAGCTGTTTTTT.

The chain combines TRBV29-1 with TRBJ2-2; 7 bases agree with TRBD1. J was trimmed by 3 bases and V by 7 bases; bases with no gene match: 8. This CDR3 region has 14 residues. CDR1 SQVTM and CDR2 ANQGSEA come from the germline V gene. CDR3 nucleotide sequence: TGCAGCGCGATGATACAGGGGTACACCGGGGAGCTGTTTTTT. It is translated as CSAMIQGYTGELFF.

This sequence joins TRBV2 and TRBJ2-3; D is possibly TRBD2 (6 bases). The CDR3 sequence is 12 residues long. The V end lost 3 bases, the J end lost 10 bases, and 11 bases lay between the germline ends. CDR1 and CDR2 from the germline V gene are SNHLY and FYNNEI. CDR3 protein: CASSDEAGSQYF. The DNA of the CDR3 is TGTGCCAGCAGTGATGAGGCGGGGTCGCAGTATTTT. Using reference TRBV2 and TRBJ2-3 for the parts outside the CDR3, the full variable domain is EPEVTQTPSHQVTQMGQEVILRCVPISNHLYFYWYRQILGQKVEFLVSFYNNEISEKSEIFDDQFSVERPDGSNFTLKIRSTKLEDSAMYFCASSDEAGSQYFGPGTRLTVL.

This chain's CDR3 is CSVAGSTEAFF. DNA for the CDR3: TGCAGCGTGGCAGGGAGCACTGAAGCTTTCTTT. The gene calls are TRBV29-1 and TRBJ1-1; possibly TRBD1 for D (5 bases). Germline V gene lookup returns CDR1 SQVTM and CDR2 ANQGSEA. The CDR3 sequence is 11 residues long. The germline V and J ends were trimmed by 6 bases and 4 bases, with 9 bases remaining between them.

The rearrangement uses TRBV7-9 and TRBJ1-1, with no clear D. The CDR3 is made up of 11 amino acids. V lost 2 bases to trimming and J lost 7 bases, with 5 bases between them. In germline, CDR1 is SEHNR, CDR2 FQNEAQ (reference sequence). CDR3 loop: CASSLSGEAFF. The CDR3 coding sequence is TGTGCCAGCAGCTTATCGGGTGAAGCTTTCTTT.